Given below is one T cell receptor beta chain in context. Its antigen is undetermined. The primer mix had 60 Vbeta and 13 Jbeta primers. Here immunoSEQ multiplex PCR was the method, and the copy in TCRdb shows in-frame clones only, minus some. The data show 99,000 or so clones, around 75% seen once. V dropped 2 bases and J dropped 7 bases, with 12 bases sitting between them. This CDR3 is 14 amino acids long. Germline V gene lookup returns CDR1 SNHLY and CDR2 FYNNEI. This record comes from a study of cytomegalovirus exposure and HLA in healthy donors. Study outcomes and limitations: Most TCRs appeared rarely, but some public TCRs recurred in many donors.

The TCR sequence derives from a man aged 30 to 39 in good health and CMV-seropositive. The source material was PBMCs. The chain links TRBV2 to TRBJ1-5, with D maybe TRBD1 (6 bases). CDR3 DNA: TGTGCCAGCAGTGAACGGAGGGGGGGCCAGCCCCAGCATTTT. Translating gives CASSERRGGQPQHF.